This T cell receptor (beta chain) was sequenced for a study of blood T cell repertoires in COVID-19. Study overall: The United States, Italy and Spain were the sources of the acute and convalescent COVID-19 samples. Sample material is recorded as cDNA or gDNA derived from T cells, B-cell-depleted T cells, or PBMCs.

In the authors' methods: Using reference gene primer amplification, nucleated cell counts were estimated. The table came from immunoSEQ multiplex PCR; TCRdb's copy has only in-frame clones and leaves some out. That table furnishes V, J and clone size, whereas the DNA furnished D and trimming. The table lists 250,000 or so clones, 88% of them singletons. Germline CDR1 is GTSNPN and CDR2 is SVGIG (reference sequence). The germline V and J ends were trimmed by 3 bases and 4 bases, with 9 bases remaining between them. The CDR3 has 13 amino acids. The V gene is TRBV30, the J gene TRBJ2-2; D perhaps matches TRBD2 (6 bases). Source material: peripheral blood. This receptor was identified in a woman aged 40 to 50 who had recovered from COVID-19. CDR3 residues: CAWSWGVTGELFF. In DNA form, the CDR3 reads TGTGCCTGGAGCTGGGGGGTCACCGGGGAGCTGTTTTTT. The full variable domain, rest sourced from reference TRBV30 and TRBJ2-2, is SQTIHQWPATLVQPVGSPLSLECTVEGTSNPNLYWYRQAAGRGLQLLFYSVGIGQISSEVPQNLSASRPQDRQFILSSKKLLLSDSGFYLCAWSWGVTGELFFGEGSRLTVL.